Below, one T cell receptor (beta chain) is given with its context. In this sample, this clone turned up once. What this receptor recognizes is not known. Base qualities were left out, and no much larger clone turns up one base away. The source of the sample is a study of blood T cell repertoires in COVID-19 (dated by TCRdb to the early 2020s). Regarding the study in general: Collaborator samples came from the United States, Italy and Spain and covered acute and convalescent phases of COVID-19. The material from the prospective study consisted of cDNA or gDNA derived from T cells, B-cell-depleted T cells, or PBMCs. The dataset comprised deeply sampled blood TCRbeta repertoires from subjects exposed to, actively infected with, or recovered from COVID-19. The repertoires were released in a freely available public database intended as a resource for research on the immune response to SARS-CoV-2. The samples were drawn from two sources: the first 160 participants of the ongoing ImmuneRACE study, and 1,000 to 1,500 subjects contributed by 6 global collaborators. Nearly every sample came with metadata listing a de-identified subject ID, COVID-19 status, age in years and sex. HLA class I and class II types, where available, came from metadata supplied by the sample provider rather than from assay-based typing.

Enrolling through a virtual design, the prospective study's participants ranged in age from roughly 18 to 90 years and lived across 20 to 25 United States geographic areas. To assign participants to cohorts, the prospective study relied on clinical history that participants themselves reported in a screening survey and a study questionnaire. For ImmuneRACE Cohort 3, a participant was defined as recovered based on two consecutive negative NP/OP PCR tests, clearance by a healthcare professional, or resolution of symptoms. Each participant in the prospective study had whole blood, serum and a nasopharyngeal or oropharyngeal swab collected by mobile phlebotomists. Prospective study participants could optionally give additional blood draws and questionnaires over a roughly 2-month period. Blood samples from the prospective study were shipped frozen or at room temperature prior to DNA extraction. Overall study outcomes, separate from this receptor: The amount of clinical and demographic metadata varied by source and participant and was provided uncurated.

The immunoSEQ Assay, a bias-controlled multiplex PCR, was used to amplify TCRbeta CDR3 regions from genomic DNA. The original pipeline was this. The number of nucleated cells in each sample was estimated by amplification of reference gene primers within the assay. Sequence reads were collapsed and filtered to measure the absolute abundance of every unique TCRbeta CDR3 rearrangement. Productive Simpson clonality was computed per sample as the square root of Simpson's diversity index over productive rearrangements. In its TCRdb copy, this immuneACCESS table keeps in-frame sequences only and misses some clones. Where compared with another copy, unresolved V genes explain less than half of these, and the others have no known cause. V, J and clone size reflect that table, while D and trimming were determined from the DNA. The sample profile shows 300,000 to 350,000 clones; roughly 89% of them were found once. The ten largest clones capture around 9% of the sample.

Sequencing was done on a sample of PBMCs or T cells enriched from blood (not recorded which). This clonotype originated in a woman in her twenties or thirties who had recovered from COVID-19.

The sequenced DNA is TGTGCCAGCAGCTTAGATTGTAGTAGCGGACTCCAAGAGACCCAGTACTTC. Translated, this is CASSLDCSSGLQETQYF. The chain uses TRBV7-6 and TRBJ2-5, with a tentative D gene TRBD2 over 6 matching bases. The trim is 1 base for V and 1 base for J, with a gap of 16 bases between the germline ends. The germline V gene encodes CDR1 SGHVS and CDR2 FNYEAQ. Inclusive of the bounding cysteine and phenylalanine, the CDR3 is 17 residues long. The CDR3 DNA has 51 bases and is translated from base 1.